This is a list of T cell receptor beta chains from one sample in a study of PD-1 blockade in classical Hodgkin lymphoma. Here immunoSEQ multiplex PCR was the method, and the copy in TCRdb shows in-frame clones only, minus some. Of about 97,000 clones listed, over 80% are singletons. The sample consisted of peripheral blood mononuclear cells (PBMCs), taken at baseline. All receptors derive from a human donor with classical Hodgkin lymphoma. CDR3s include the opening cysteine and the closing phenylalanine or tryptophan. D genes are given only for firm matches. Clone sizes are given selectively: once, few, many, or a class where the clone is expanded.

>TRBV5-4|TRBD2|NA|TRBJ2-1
TGTGCCAGCAGCTTGAGGCGGGAGTCAGATGAGCAGTTCTTC
CASSLRRESDEQFF
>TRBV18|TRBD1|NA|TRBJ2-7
TGTGCCAGCTCACCCCGACAGGGGGCCAACTACGAGCAGTACTTC
CASSPRQGANYEQYF
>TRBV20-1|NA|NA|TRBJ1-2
TGCAGTGCTCTGGGGAGGGATGGCTACACCTTC
CSALGRDGYTF
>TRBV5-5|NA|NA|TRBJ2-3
TGTGCCAGCAGCTTGGTGGCTAGGGCCCCAGATACGCAGTATTTT
CASSLVARAPDTQYF
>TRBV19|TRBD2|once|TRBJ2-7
TGTGCCAGTAGTATGGGAGCGGGAGAGGCCTACGAGCAGTACTTC
CASSMGAGEAYEQYF
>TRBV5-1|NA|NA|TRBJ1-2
TGCGCCAGCAGCTCGAGGATCGGTTGGGGCTACACCTTC
CASSSRIGWGYTF
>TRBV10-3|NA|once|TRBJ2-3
TGTGCCATCAGTGCGGCGGAGGGTAATACGCAGTATTTT
CAISAAEGNTQYF
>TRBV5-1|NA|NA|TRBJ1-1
TGCGCCAGCAGCCATGGGACCGCGGCTGAAGCTTTCTTT
CASSHGTAAEAFF
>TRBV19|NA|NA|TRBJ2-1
TGTGCCAGTTCTTTGCGGGACCCCTACAATGAGCAGTTCTTC
CASSLRDPYNEQFF
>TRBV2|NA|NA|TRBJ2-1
TGTGCCAGCAGTAATTTAGTGGCCAATGAGCAGTTCTTC
CASSNLVANEQFF
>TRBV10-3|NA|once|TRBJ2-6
TGTGCCATCAGTGACTGGGGCGGGTCCGGGGCCAACGTCCTGACTTTC
CAISDWGGSGANVLTF
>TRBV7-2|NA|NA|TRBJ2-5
TGTGCCAGCAGCTTCCAGTACCAAGAGACCCAGTACTTC
CASSFQYQETQYF
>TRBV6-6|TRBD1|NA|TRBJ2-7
TGTGCCACGGGGACAGCCTACGAGCAGTACTTC
CATGTAYEQYF
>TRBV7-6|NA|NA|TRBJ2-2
TGTGCCAGCAGCTTAGAGGGTGAGACCGGGGAGCTGTTTTTT
CASSLEGETGELFF
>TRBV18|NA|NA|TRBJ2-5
TGTGCCAGCTCACTCTCCTTCCAAGAGACCCAGTACTTC
CASSLSFQETQYF
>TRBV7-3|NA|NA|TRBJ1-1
TGTGCCAGCAGCTTAGGACTCCACACTGAAGCTTTCTTT
CASSLGLHTEAFF
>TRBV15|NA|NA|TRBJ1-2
TGTGCCACCAGCATGGGGGGTGGGAATCGTAACTATGGCTACACCTTC
CATSMGGGNRNYGYTF
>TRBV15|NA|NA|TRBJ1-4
TGTGCCACCAGCAGAGGAGGCAGCGTAAGACTGTTTTTT
CATSRGGSVRLFF
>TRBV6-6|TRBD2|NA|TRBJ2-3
TGTGCCAGCAGAACTCTAGCGGCGTTTAGCACAGATACGCAGTATTTT
CASRTLAAFSTDTQYF
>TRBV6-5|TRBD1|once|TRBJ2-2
TGTGCCAGCAGTTACTCCAGGGGGCTCGGCACCGGGGAGCTGTTTTTT
CASSYSRGLGTGELFF
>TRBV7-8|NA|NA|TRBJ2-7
TGTGCCAGCAGCTTCAGGGGGGCCGGGATTTACGAGCAGTACTTC
CASSFRGAGIYEQYF
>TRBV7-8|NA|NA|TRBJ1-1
TGTGCCAGCAGCTTAGGATCGAACACTGAAGCTTTCTTT
CASSLGSNTEAFF
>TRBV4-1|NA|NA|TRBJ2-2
TGCGCCAGCAGCCGCTCGGGGGGCCAATACACCGGGGAGCTGTTTTTT
CASSRSGGQYTGELFF
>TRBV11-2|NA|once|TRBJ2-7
TGTGCCAGCAGCCGGGACCCTCTCTACGAGCAGTACTTC
CASSRDPLYEQYF
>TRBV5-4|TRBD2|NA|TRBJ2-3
TGTGCCAGCAGTTATCTAGCGGGAGGGCAAGCGCAGTATTTT
CASSYLAGGQAQYF
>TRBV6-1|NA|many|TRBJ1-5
TGTGCCAGCAGTGAGAGGGTCCGTGGGAGCAATCAGCCCCAGCATTTT
CASSERVRGSNQPQHF
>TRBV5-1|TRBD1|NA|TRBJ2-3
TGCGCCAGCAGCTCTGGGACAGCCGCTAGCACAGATACGCAGTATTTT
CASSSGTAASTDTQYF
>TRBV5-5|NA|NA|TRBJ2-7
TGTGCCAGCAGCTTTAGCCCTACCTACGAGCAGTACTTC
CASSFSPTYEQYF
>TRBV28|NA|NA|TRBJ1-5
TGTGCCAGCAGGGGCGATCAGCCCCAGCATTTT
CASRGDQPQHF
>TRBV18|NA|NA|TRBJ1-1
TGTGCCAGCTCACCACCTTCGGTGAACACTGAAGCTTTCTTT
CASSPPSVNTEAFF
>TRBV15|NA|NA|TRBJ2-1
TGTGCCACCAGCAGAGATTATCCCCAGCGGGCTAATTACAATGAGCAGTTCTTC
CATSRDYPQRANYNEQFF
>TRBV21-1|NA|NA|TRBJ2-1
TGTGCCAGCAGCGATCTCATAGCGCTACACCATTCCGACAATGAGCAGTTCTTC
CASSDLIALHHSDNEQFF
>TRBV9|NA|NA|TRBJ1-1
TGTGCCAGCAGCGTAGGTGGACAGCTGAACACTGAAGCTTTCTTT
CASSVGGQLNTEAFF
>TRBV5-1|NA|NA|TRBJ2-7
TGCGCCAGCAGCCTTCTATCGACAGGCTACGAGCAGTACTTC
CASSLLSTGYEQYF
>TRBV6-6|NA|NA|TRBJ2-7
TGTGCCAGCAGTCCCGGGACATGGGGCTACGAGCAGTACTTC
CASSPGTWGYEQYF
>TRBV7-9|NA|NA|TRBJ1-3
TGTGCCAGCAGCTTAGCAGGGGCCGGGAACACCATATATTTT
CASSLAGAGNTIYF
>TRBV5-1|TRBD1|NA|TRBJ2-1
TGCGCCAGCAGCTTGGGGGGACAGAGGGCGGATGAGCAGTTCTTC
CASSLGGQRADEQFF
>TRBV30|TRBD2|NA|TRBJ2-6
TGTGCCTTTAGCGGGACCCTCTCTGGGGCCAACGTCCTGACTTTC
CAFSGTLSGANVLTF
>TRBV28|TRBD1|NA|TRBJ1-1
TGTGCCAGCAGTTTATTCCCCACCGGGACAGGGATGAACACTGAAGCTTTCTTT
CASSLFPTGTGMNTEAFF
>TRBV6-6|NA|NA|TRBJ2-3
TGTGCCAGCAGTTACGGTAGGCCAGATACGCAGTATTTT
CASSYGRPDTQYF
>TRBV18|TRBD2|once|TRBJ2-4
TGTGCCAGCTCATCGGGAGGGCCGAGCAAAAACATTCAGTACTTC
CASSSGGPSKNIQYF
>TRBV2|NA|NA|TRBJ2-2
TGTGCCAGCACCTGGGACTCTCGCAGTGTCTACACCGGGGAGCTGTTTTTT
CASTWDSRSVYTGELFF
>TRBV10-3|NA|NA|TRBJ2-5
TGTGCCACCACCACGGAACACCTTAGTCAGACCCAGTACTTC
CATTTEHLSQTQYF
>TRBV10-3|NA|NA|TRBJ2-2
TGTGCCATCAGCAGGGGGGAGAACACCGGGGAGCTGTTTTTT
CAISRGENTGELFF
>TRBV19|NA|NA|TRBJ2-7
TGTGCCAGTAGTATAGGCCCCGGACAGTCCTACGAGCAGTACTTC
CASSIGPGQSYEQYF
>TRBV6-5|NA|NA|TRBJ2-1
TGTGCCAGCAAGTCTGGGGCAGCCTACAATGAGCAGTTCTTC
CASKSGAAYNEQFF
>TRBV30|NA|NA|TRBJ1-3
TGTGCCTGGAGTGTTGGTGGAAACACCATATATTTT
CAWSVGGNTIYF
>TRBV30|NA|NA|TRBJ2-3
TGTGCCTGGGGCCTAGCGTCAGGAACAGATACGCAGTATTTT
CAWGLASGTDTQYF
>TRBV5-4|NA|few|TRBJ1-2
TGTGCCAGCAGCTTGGGGGGGGGCCGCCGGGATAACTATGGCTACACCTTC
CASSLGGGRRDNYGYTF
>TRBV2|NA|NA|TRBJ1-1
TGTGCCAGCTCACCTCACGGGGGGGCTCAAACTGAAGCTTTCTTT
CASSPHGGAQTEAFF
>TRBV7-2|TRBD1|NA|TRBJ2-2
TGTGCCAGCAGCTTCCAGGGGGCGTCCGGGGAGCTGTTTTTT
CASSFQGASGELFF
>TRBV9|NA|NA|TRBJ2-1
TGTGCCAGCAGCGTAGAGTGGCTGGGCGAGCAGTTCTTC
CASSVEWLGEQFF
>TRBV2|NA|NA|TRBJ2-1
TGTGCCAGCAGTGACCGATCGACCTCGGGCTGGAGCTCCTACAATGAGCAGTTCTTC
CASSDRSTSGWSSYNEQFF
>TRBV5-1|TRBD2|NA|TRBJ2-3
TGCGCCAGCAGCTTATTAGCGGGAGTGGTAGATACGCAGTATTTT
CASSLLAGVVDTQYF